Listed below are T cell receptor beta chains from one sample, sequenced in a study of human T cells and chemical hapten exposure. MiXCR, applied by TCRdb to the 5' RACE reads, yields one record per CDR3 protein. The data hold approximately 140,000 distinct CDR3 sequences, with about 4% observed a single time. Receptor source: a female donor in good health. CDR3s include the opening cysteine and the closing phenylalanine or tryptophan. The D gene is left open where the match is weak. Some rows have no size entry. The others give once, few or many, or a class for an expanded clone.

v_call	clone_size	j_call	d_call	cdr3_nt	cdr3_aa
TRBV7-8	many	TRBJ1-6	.	TGTGCCAGCAGCTTAAGGATATCCCCCCTCCACTTT	CASSLRISPLHF
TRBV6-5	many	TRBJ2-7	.	TGTGCCAGCAGTTACAACAGGATTCCGGGCGAGCAGTACTTC	CASSYNRIPGEQYF
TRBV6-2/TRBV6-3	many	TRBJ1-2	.	TGTGCCAGCTCCAACTCCCCGGGACGGACATATGGCTACACCTTC	CASSNSPGRTYGYTF
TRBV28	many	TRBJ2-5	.	TGTGCCAGCAGTCCGACGCGGGATCTCAGACACACACAAGAGACCCAGTACTTC	CASSPTRDLRHTQETQYF
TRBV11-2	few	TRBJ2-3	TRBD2	TGTGCCAGCAGTTTAGATAGCGGGGGGGCCACAGATACGCAGTATTTT	CASSLDSGGATDTQYF
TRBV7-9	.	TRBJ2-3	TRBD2	TGTGCCAGCAGCTTAGCTCCTAGCGGGGGCTTAAAGTGCACAGATACGCAGTATTTT	CASSLAPSGGLKCTDTQYF
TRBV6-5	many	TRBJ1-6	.	TGTGCCAGCACCTCCAGGGGATCACCCCTCCACTTT	CASTSRGSPLHF
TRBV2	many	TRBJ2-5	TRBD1	TGTGCCAGCAGAGGGGACAGGGCTTACCAAGAGACCCAGTACTTC	CASRGDRAYQETQYF
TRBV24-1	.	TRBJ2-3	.	TGTGCCACCAGTGATTTCCCCCCACGGGGGAGCACAGATACGCAGTATTTT	CATSDFPPRGSTDTQYF
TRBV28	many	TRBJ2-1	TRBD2	TGTGCCAGCTTGGCTAGCGGGGGGCGGGCGGATGAGCAGTTCTTC	CASLASGGRADEQFF
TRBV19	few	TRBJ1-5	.	TGTGCCAGTAATCGACAGCGAGATCAGCCCCAGCATTTT	CASNRQRDQPQHF
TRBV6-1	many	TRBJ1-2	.	TGTGCCAGCAGTGAAGGCGCCGGCTACCCCTATGGCTACACCTTC	CASSEGAGYPYGYTF
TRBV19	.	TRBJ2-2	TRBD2	TGTGCCAGTACCATAAAGATACTAGCGGGGTCCCCCGGGGAGCTGTTTTTT	CASTIKILAGSPGELFF
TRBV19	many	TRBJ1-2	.	TGTGCCAGTAGTATATCTAGGTTGGGCTACACCTTC	CASSISRLGYTF
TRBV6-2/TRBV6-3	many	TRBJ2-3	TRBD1	TGTGCCAGCAGCCAAACAGGGGGCTTAACAGATACGCAGTATTTT	CASSQTGGLTDTQYF
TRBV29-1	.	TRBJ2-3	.	TGCAGCGTTGTTCTCGTCGGCGGGGGCCCAGATACGCAGTATTTT	CSVVLVGGGPDTQYF
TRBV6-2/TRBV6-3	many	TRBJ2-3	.	TGTGCCAGCAGCCCAGGACCTCGAAGGGATACGCAGTATTTT	CASSPGPRRDTQYF
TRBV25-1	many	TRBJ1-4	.	TGTGCCAGCACCGACCCGTATGGTAATGAAAAACTGTTTTTT	CASTDPYGNEKLFF
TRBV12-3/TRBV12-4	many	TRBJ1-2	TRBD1	TGTGCCAGCAGCCGACAGGGGGCGAGATATGGCTACACCTTC	CASSRQGARYGYTF
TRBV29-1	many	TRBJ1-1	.	TGCAGCGTTGGGGGTTGGGGGAACACTGAAGCTTTCTTT	CSVGGWGNTEAFF
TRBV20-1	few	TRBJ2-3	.	TGCAGTGCTAGAGTAAGAACGGGGGCAACAGATACGCAGTATTTT	CSARVRTGATDTQYF
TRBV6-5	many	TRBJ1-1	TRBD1	TGTGCCAGCAGAAGGACAGGGGGCACTGAAGCTTTCTTT	CASRRTGGTEAFF
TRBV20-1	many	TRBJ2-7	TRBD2	TGCAGTGCTCCGAACCCGACTAGCGGGGGGCGTGGCGAGCAGTACTTC	CSAPNPTSGGRGEQYF
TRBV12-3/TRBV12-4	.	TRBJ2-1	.	TGTGCCAGCAGTTCCCTAGGAGATCTATGGTACGATGAGCAGTTCTTC	CASSSLGDLWYDEQFF
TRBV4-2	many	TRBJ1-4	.	TGTGCCAGCAGCCAAGACACAGCGGCTAATGAAAAACTGTTTTTT	CASSQDTAANEKLFF
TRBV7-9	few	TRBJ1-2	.	TGTGCCAGCAGCTTAGCTCTCACAGCCTCCAAAGCTAACTATGGCTACACCTTC	CASSLALTASKANYGYTF